The T cell receptor (beta chain) under discussion was sequenced for a study of T cell responses to AZD1222 COVID-19 vaccine. Whole-study findings and limits: Clonal diversity may have been underestimated in mostly white British donors. Spike-specific TCRs gained breadth and depth after people received two AZD1222 doses. Vaccine-related CD4 TCRs covered spike, predominating at 160-218 and 743-854.

A word on this clone: Its antigen is not identified.

Sequencing was performed with immunoSEQ multiplex PCR; in TCRdb, only in-frame clones are kept and a portion is missing. Of 150,000 to 200,000 clones in the sample, around 94% are singletons; the top ten hold approximately 0.88%. V gave up 4 bases and J gave up 2 bases, with 11 bases separating them. The CDR3 totals 14 residues. CDR1 and CDR2 (germline): SNHLY, FYNNEI. Sample: peripheral blood, taken on day 0 of AZD1222 vaccination. The chain links TRBV2 to TRBJ1-1; D possibly corresponds to TRBD1 (5 bases). The clonotype was recovered from an adult in good health. CDR3 residues: CASSVARDNTEAFF. DNA of the CDR3: TGTGCCAGCAGTGTCGCCAGGGATAACACTGAAGCTTTCTTT.